This T cell receptor (beta chain) was found in a study of cytomegalovirus exposure and HLA in healthy donors. Study context: A later analysis reported the roughly 130 validation repertoires used the same platform as the approximately 700 first-cohort repertoires.

In germline, CDR1 is MNHEY, CDR2 SVGAGI. The CDR3 is made up of 12 amino acids. With 6 bases removed from V and 4 bases from J, the gap between germline ends came to 9 bases. Libraries were prepared by immunoSEQ multiplex PCR; TCRdb keeps only in-frame clonotypes and omits some of them. The sample contains approximately 270,000 clones, 90% of which appear only once. The chain links TRBV6-5 to TRBJ1-1; D unresolved. This clonotype was obtained from a woman between 18 and 30 years old in good health and CMV-seronegative. Sequencing input: PBMCs. The CDR3 nucleotides are TGTGCCAGCAGCTTAATATTCACTGAAGCTTTCTTT. This translates into CASSLIFTEAFF.